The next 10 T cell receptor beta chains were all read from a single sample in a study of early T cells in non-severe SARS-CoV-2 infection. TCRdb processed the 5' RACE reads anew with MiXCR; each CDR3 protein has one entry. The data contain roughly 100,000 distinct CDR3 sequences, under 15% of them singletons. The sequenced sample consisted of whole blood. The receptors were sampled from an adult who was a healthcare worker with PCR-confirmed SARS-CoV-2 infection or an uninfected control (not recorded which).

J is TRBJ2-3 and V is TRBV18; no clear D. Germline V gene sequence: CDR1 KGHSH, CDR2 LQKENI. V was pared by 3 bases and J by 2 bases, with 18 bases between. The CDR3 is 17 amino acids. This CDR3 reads CASSPLRSEPPTDTQYF. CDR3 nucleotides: TGTGCCAGCTCACCGCTTCGGAGCGAGCCCCCCACAGATACGCAGTATTTT.

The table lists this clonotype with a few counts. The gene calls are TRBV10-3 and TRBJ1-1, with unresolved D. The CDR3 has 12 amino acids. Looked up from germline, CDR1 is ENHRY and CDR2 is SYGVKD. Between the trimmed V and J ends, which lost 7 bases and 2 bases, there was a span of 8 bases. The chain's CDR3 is CAIKGGNTEAFF. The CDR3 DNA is TGTGCCATCAAGGGCGGTAACACTGAAGCTTTCTTT.

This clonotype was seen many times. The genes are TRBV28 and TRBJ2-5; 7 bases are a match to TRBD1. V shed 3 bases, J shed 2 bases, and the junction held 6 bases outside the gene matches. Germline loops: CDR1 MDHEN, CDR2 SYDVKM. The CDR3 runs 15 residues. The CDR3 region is CASSFIGGSQETQYF. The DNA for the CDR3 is TGTGCCAGCAGTTTCATAGGGGGCTCTCAAGAGACCCAGTACTTC.

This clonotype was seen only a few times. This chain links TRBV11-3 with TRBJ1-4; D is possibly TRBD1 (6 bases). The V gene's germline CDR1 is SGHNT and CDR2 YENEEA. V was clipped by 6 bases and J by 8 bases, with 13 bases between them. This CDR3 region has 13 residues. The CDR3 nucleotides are TGTGCCAGCAGACCCAGGGGTATCGAAAAACTGTTTTTT. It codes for CASRPRGIEKLFF.

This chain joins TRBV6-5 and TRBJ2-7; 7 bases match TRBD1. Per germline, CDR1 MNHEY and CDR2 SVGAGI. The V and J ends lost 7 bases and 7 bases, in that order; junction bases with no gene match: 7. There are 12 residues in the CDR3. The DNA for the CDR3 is TGTGCCAGCACCGACAGGGTGAGAGAGCAGTACTTC. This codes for CASTDRVREQYF.

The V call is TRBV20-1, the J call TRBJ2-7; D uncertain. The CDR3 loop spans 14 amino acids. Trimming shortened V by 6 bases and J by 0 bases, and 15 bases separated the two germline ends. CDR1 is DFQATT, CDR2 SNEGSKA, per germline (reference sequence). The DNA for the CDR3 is TGCAGTGCCCCGAAGGGATACTCCTCCTACGAGCAGTACTTC. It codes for CSAPKGYSSYEQYF.

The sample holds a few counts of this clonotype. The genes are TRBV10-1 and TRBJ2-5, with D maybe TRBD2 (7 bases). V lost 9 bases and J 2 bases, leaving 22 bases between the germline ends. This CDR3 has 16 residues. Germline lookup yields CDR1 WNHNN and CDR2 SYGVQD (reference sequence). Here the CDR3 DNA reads TGCGCCAGAGGGGGGGTTAGGGCTAGCCTACAAGAGACCCAGTACTTC. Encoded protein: CARGGVRASLQETQYF.

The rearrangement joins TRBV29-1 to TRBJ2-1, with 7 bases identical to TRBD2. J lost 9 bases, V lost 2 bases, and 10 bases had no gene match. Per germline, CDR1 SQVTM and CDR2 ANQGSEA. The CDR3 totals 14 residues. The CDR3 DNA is TGCAGCGTTGAATTCCGGGAGGTGGGCAGTGAGCAGTTCTTC. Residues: CSVEFREVGSEQFF.

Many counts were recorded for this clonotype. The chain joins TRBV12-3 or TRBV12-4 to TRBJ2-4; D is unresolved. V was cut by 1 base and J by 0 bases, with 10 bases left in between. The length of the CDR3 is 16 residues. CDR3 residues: CASSLGRLGAKNIQYF. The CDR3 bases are TGTGCCAGCAGTTTAGGGCGGCTCGGAGCCAAAAACATTCAGTACTTC.

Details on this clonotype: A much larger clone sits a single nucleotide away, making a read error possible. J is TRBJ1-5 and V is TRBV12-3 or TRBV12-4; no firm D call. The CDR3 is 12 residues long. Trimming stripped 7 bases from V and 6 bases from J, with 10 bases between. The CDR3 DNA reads TGTGCCAGCAACGTAGGACCTCAGCCCCAGCATTTT. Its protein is CASNVGPQPQHF.